These 17 T cell receptor beta chains were all obtained from the same sample, sequenced in a study of shared clonotypes between healthy human individuals (TCRdb year 2020). The protocol used for the library was the immunoSEQ multiplex PCR assay. TCRdb re-hosts the immuneACCESS table, in-frame sequences only. Its copies lack some clones; in the studies checked, an unresolved V gene accounts for under half of them, and the cause for the rest is not known. The sample table lists over 2 million clones, 85% to 95% of them with a count of one. Of the sample, under 0.15% is held by the ten largest clones. The sequenced sample consisted of naive CD4+ T cells sorted from blood. This specimen's cell subset or site label, interpreted: CD45RA+ positively selected. These receptors all stem from a man aged 18 to 30 in good health.

This chain connects TRBV25-1 to TRBJ1-1; D is unresolved. Germline CDR1 reads MGHDK; CDR2 reads SYGVNS. V gave up 6 bases and J gave up 1 base, with 12 bases separating them. This CDR3 region has 14 residues. The CDR3 region is CASRSRAANTEAFF. The CDR3 DNA reads as TGTGCCAGCAGGTCCCGAGCAGCGAACACTGAAGCTTTCTTT.

About this clone: The same CDR3 also results from other DNA sequences found in this sample. This chain links TRBV5-1 with TRBJ2-7, with D perhaps matching TRBD1 (6 bases). From germline, CDR1 is SGHRS and CDR2 YFSETQ. V gave up 4 bases and J gave up 5 bases, with 13 bases separating them. The CDR3 contains 13 residues. The CDR3 DNA is TGCGCCAGCAGCAGTACAGGGTGGGACGAGCAGTACTTC. Protein: CASSSTGWDEQYF.

V gene TRBV9 combines with J gene TRBJ1-5; weak D call: TRBD1 (5 bases). Germline lookup yields CDR1 SGDLS and CDR2 YYNGEE. Trimming took off 0 bases at V and 0 bases at J, with 7 bases between the two ends. The CDR3 covers 15 residues. Here the CDR3 reads CASSVAGVSNQPQHF. The DNA for the CDR3 is TGTGCCAGCAGCGTAGCGGGGGTTAGCAATCAGCCCCAGCATTTT.

This clone appeared a few times. J is TRBJ2-7 and V is TRBV28, with D unclear. The CDR3 sequence is 16 residues long. Trimming pared 2 bases from V and 1 base from J, leaving 15 bases between. Germline V lookup: CDR1 MDHEN, CDR2 SYDVKM. CDR3 sequence reads: CASSLNLAVLSYEQYF. The CDR3 DNA is TGTGCCAGCAGTTTAAACTTGGCAGTCCTTTCCTACGAGCAGTACTTC.

The CDR3 DNA reads TGTGCCAGCAGTTCGAGCGGGACTCAAGAGACCCAGTACTTC. It is translated as CASSSSGTQETQYF. The chain is built from TRBV7-9 and TRBJ2-5; 7 nucleotides match TRBD2. Germline-derived CDR1 and CDR2 are SEHNR and FQNEAQ (reference sequence). V shed 6 bases and J 2 bases; nucleotides not matched to a gene: 6. The CDR3 runs to 14 residues.

The rearrangement links TRBV6-5 to TRBJ2-3; D is undetermined. Per the germline V gene, CDR1 is MNHEY and CDR2 is SVGAGI. Trimming stripped 6 bases from V and 2 bases from J, with 6 bases between. The CDR3 runs 12 residues. The CDR3 spells CASSEDTDTQYF. For the CDR3, the DNA is TGTGCCAGCAGCGAGGACACAGATACGCAGTATTTT.

This clone occurred a few times. Different DNA sequences within this sample yield the same CDR3. The genes are TRBV28 and TRBJ1-6; TRBD1 is a possible D gene (6 bases). This CDR3 has 11 amino acids. Between the trimmed V and J ends, which lost 6 bases and 9 bases, there was a span of 6 bases. Germline assignment: CDR1 MDHEN and CDR2 SYDVKM. The CDR3 loop reads CASRGGSPLHF. The DNA for the CDR3 is TGTGCCAGCAGAGGGGGTTCACCCCTCCACTTT.

The chain couples TRBV25-1 to TRBJ1-5; D is unclear. This CDR3 region has 14 residues. In germline, CDR1 is MGHDK, CDR2 SYGVNS. Trimming took off 2 bases at V and 6 bases at J, with 11 bases between the two ends. CDR3 coding DNA: TGTGCCAGCAGTGAACCCGGTTCGGGTCAGCCCCAGCATTTT. It translates to CASSEPGSGQPQHF.

As to this clone: Other DNA sequences in this specimen translate into the identical CDR3. The rearrangement links TRBV6-5 to TRBJ2-7; TRBD2 aligns across 13 bases. V lost 6 bases, J lost 2 bases, and 4 bases stayed unmatched. Germline V gene lookup returns CDR1 MNHEY and CDR2 SVGAGI. CDR3 length: 15 amino acids. CDR3 in amino acids: CASSRGTSGTYEQYF. The CDR3 DNA is TGTGCCAGCAGCCGAGGGACTAGCGGGACCTACGAGCAGTACTTC.

Notes on this clone: Different DNA sequences within this sample yield the same CDR3. The rearrangement uses TRBV9 and TRBJ1-2; a weak D match, TRBD1 (5 bases). The CDR3 spans 13 residues. V was shortened by 0 bases and J by 5 bases, with 8 bases between the two germline ends. In germline, CDR1 is SGDLS, CDR2 YYNGEE. DNA for the CDR3: TGTGCCAGCAGCGTAGAGGGGATTTATGGCTACACCTTC. This translates into CASSVEGIYGYTF.

The rearrangement links TRBV19 to TRBJ2-2, with D possibly TRBD2 on 5 matching bases. V lost 6 bases and J lost 2, with 13 bases in between. The CDR3 is made up of 15 amino acids. Germline CDR1 reads LNHDA; CDR2 reads SQIVND (reference sequence). The DNA for the CDR3 is TGTGCCAGTAGCCCGACGGGGATAAACACCGGGGAGCTGTTTTTT. The encoded protein is CASSPTGINTGELFF.

Here the CDR3 DNA reads TGTGCCACTCGCACAGGGGCGGGCGAAAAACTGTTTTTT. Encoded protein: CATRTGAGEKLFF. The rearrangement uses TRBV18 and TRBJ1-4; 7 bases are shared with TRBD1. Germline V lookup: CDR1 KGHSH, CDR2 LQKENI. The CDR3 contains 13 residues. The V and J ends lost 10 bases and 8 bases, in that order; junction bases with no gene match: 10. The variable domain in full, with the rest retrieved from reference TRBV18 and TRBJ1-4, is NAGVMQNPRHLVRRRGQEARLRCSPMKGHSHVYWYRQLPEEGLKFMVYLQKENIIDESGMPKERFSAEFPKEGPSILRIQQVVRGDSAAYFCATRTGAGEKLFFGSGTQLSVL.

V and J are TRBV19 and TRBJ2-1, with D unclear. V was pared by 7 bases and J by 2 bases, with 18 bases between. The CDR3 covers 16 residues. Per germline, CDR1 LNHDA and CDR2 SQIVND (reference sequence). Written as DNA, the CDR3 is TGTGCCAGTACCGTCTCCCTCTTAAGCCCCTACAATGAGCAGTTCTTC. As protein: CASTVSLLSPYNEQFF.

The V and J genes are TRBV5-4 and TRBJ1-1; maybe TRBD1 (6 bases). Trimming left V 4 bases short and J 5 bases short, with 18 bases between. Per germline, CDR1 SGHNT and CDR2 YYREEE (reference sequence). The length of the CDR3 is 15 residues. The CDR3 spells CASSLKTGYETEAFF. The CDR3 DNA follows: TGTGCCAGCAGCCTAAAAACAGGGTATGAAACTGAAGCTTTCTTT.

The genes are TRBV7-3 and TRBJ1-1, with D hard to call. Germline loops: CDR1 SGHTA, CDR2 FQGTGA. This CDR3 comprises 13 residues. The V and J ends lost 2 bases and 1 base respectively, with 5 bases between them. The CDR3 loop is CASSLWGNTEAFF. CDR3 bases: TGTGCCAGCAGCTTATGGGGGAACACTGAAGCTTTCTTT.

The chain links TRBV5-1 to TRBJ2-6, with D possibly matching TRBD1 (7 bases). Germline values: CDR1 SGHRS, CDR2 YFSETQ. V was shortened by 1 base and J by 2 bases, with 13 bases between the two germline ends. This CDR3 region has 17 residues. The CDR3: CASSLNRGGTGANVLTF. The CDR3 coding sequence is TGCGCCAGCAGCTTGAACAGGGGAGGCACTGGGGCCAACGTCCTGACTTTC.

In the case of this clone: Distinct nucleotide sequences in the sample also encode this CDR3. The chain employs TRBV5-6 and TRBJ1-6; tentatively, D is TRBD1 (5 bases). The CDR3 covers 15 residues. The germline V and J ends were trimmed by 3 bases and 5 bases, with 12 bases remaining between them. Germline V CDR1 and CDR2: SGHDT, YYEEEE. CDR3 sequence (DNA): TGTGCCAGCAGCTCCCTCGACAGAGATAATTCACCCCTCCACTTT. Amino acids: CASSSLDRDNSPLHF.